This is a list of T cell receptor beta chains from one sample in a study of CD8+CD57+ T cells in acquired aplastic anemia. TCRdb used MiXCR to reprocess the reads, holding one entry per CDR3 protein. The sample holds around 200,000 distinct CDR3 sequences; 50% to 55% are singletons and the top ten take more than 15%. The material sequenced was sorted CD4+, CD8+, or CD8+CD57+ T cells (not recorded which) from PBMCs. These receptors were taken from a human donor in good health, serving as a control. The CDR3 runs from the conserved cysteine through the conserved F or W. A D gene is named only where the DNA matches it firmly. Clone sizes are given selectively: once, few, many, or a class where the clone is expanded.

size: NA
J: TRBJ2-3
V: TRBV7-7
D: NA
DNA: TGTGCTAGCAGCTTAATTCTAACAGATACGCAGTATTTT
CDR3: CASSLILTDTQYF

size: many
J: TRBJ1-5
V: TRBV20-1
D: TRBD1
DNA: TGCAGTGCTAGACCGGGACAGGGTTTTCAGCCCCAGCATTTT
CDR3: CSARPGQGFQPQHF

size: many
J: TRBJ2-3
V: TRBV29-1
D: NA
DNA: TGCAGCGTATCGTCTTTAGCTGTAAAGGGCACAGATACGCAGTATTTT
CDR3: CSVSSLAVKGTDTQYF

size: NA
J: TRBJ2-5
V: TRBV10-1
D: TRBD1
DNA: TGCGCCAGCAACGCCGGGACAGGGAGTTTCCAAGAGACCCAGTACTTC
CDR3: CASNAGTGSFQETQYF

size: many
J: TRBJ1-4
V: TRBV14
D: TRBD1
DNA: TGTGCCAGCAGCCAAGCAGGAGGGGGCAAACTGTTTTTT
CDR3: CASSQAGGGKLFF

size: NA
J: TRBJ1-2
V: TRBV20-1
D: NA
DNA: TGCAGTCCCAAGAGGGGGGGTGGCTATGGCTACACCTTC
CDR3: CSPKRGGGYGYTF

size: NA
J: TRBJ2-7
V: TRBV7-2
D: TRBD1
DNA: TGTGCCAGCAGCCCCGGGACAGATTCCTACGAGCAGTACTTC
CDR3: CASSPGTDSYEQYF

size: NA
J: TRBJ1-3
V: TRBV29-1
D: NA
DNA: TGCAGCGTTGCCTCGGGGGAGAGCTCTGGAAACGCCATATATTTT
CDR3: CSVASGESSGNAIYF

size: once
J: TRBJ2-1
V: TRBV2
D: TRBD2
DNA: TGTGCCAGCAGGCTAGCGGGGGCATACAATGAGCAGTTCTTC
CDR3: CASRLAGAYNEQFF

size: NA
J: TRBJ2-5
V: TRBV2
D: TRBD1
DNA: TGTGCCAGCAGTGACGAAGGGACAGTTATGCCCCAGTACTTC
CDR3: CASSDEGTVMPQYF

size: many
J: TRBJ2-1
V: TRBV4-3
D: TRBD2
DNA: TGCGCCAGCAGACAGACAACTAGCGGGGGGTCTAACAATGAGCAGTTCTTC
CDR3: CASRQTTSGGSNNEQFF

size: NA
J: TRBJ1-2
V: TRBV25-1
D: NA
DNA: TGTGCCAGCAGTGGGGCAGGGCATTATGGCTACACCTTC
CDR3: CASSGAGHYGYTF

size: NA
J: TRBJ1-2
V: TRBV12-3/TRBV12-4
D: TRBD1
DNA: TGTGCCAGCAGTCCCAGACAGGGAGGCTATGGCTACACCTTC
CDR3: CASSPRQGGYGYTF

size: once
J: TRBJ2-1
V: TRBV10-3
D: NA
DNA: TGTGCCATCAAGTCCGGGACAGGAAGAAGCGGGAGTTACAATGAGCAGTTCTTC
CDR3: CAIKSGTGRSGSYNEQFF

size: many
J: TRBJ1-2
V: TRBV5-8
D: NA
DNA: TGTGCCAGCAGCTTGGCGACGGGAGCTAACTATGGCTACACCTTC
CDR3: CASSLATGANYGYTF

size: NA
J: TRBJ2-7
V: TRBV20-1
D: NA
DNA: TGCAGTGCTAACAACTACGAGCAGTACTTC
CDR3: CSANNYEQYF

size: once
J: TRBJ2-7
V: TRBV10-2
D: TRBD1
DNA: TGCGCCAGCAACGCCGGGACAGGGAAATGGGAGCAGTACTTC
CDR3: CASNAGTGKWEQYF

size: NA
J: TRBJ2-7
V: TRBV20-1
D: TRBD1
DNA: TGCAGTGCTACTAGGACAGGGCAGTACTTC
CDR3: CSATRTGQYF

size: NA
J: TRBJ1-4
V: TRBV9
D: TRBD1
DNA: TGTGCCAGCAGCCACGGGACAGGTACTGAAAGACTGTTTTTT
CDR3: CASSHGTGTERLFF

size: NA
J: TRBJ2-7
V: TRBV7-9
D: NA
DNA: TGTGCCAGCAGCTTAGGAGCAGGGGCGGTCTACGAGCAGTACTTC
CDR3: CASSLGAGAVYEQYF

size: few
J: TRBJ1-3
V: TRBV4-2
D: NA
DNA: TGTGCCAGCAGCCAACAACAGGCCTTCAATGTAATAAGCTCTGGAAACACCATATATTTT
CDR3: CASSQQQAFNVISSGNTIYF

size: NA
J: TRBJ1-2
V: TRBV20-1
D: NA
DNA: TGCAGTGCTAGAGAGGGCGGGATCTATGGCTACACCTTC
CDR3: CSAREGGIYGYTF

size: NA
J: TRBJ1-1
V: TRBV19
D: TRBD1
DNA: TGTGCCAGTAGTATCTACGGGACAGGGGGCACTGAAGCTTTCTTT
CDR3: CASSIYGTGGTEAFF

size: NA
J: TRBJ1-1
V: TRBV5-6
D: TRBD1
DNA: TGTGCCAGCAGCTTGGGCCCGGGACAGGAAGCTCTCTTT
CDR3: CASSLGPGQEALF

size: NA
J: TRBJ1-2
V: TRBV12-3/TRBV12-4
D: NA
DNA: TGTGCCAGCAGTTTATCGGGAGATGGCTACACCTTC
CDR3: CASSLSGDGYTF

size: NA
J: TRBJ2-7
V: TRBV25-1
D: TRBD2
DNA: TGTGCCAGCGGACGGACTAGCGTTGTTTACGAGCAGTACTTC
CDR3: CASGRTSVVYEQYF

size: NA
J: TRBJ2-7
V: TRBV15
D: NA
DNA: TGTGCCACCAGCACAGGGTCCTACGAGCAGTACTTC
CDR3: CATSTGSYEQYF

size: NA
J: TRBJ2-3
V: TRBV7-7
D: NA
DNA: TGTGCTAGCAGCTCTAGTGGGGCATCAGATACGCAGTATTTT
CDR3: CASSSSGASDTQYF

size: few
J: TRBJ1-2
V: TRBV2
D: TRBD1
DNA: TGTGCCAGCAGGGCTTCAGGGGGATTTGGGTATGGCTACACCTTC
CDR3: CASRASGGFGYGYTF

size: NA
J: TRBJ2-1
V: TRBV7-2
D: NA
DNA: TGTGCCAGCAGCTTATTCCCCTCGGATGAGCAGTTCTTC
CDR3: CASSLFPSDEQFF

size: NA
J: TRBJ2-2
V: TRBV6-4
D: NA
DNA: TGTGCCAGCAGTGTGGAAACAGGGAGGACCGGGGAGCTGTTTTTT
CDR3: CASSVETGRTGELFF

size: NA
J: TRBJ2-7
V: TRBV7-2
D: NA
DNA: TGTGCCAGCAGCCGACCGGGGAACGAGCAGTACTTC
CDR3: CASSRPGNEQYF

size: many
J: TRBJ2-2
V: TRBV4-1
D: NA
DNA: TGCGCCAGCAGATCGACAGGTAACACCGGGGAGCTGTTTTTT
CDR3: CASRSTGNTGELFF

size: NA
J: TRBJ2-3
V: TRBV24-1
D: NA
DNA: TGTGCCACCAGGCAAGGTTTTTACGATACGCAGTATTTT
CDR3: CATRQGFYDTQYF

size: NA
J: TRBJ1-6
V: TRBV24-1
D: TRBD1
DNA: TGTGCCTCAAGGACAGGGAAGGGGTTTAATTCACCCCTCCACTTT
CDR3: CASRTGKGFNSPLHF

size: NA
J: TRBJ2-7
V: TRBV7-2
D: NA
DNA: TGTGCCAGCAGCCGCTCCGGACAGACTTACGAGCAGTACTTC
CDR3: CASSRSGQTYEQYF

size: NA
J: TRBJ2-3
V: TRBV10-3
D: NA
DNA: TGTGCCATCGGTGCCGCGCGGTACACAGATACGCAGTATTTT
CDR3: CAIGAARYTDTQYF

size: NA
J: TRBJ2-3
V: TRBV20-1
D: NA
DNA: TGCAGCGCGCTCCCGGGCGGACGCACAGATACGCAGTATTTT
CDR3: CSALPGGRTDTQYF

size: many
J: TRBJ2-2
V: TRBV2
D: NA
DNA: TGTGCCAGCGGATTGGGACGGCTGAACACCGGGGAGCTGTTTTTT
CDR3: CASGLGRLNTGELFF

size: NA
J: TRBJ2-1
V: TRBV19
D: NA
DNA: TGTGCCAGTAGTATAGGGGACAATGAGCAGTTCTTC
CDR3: CASSIGDNEQFF

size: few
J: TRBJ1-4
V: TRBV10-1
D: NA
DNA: TGCGCCAGCCAGACAGGAGATAATGAAAAACTGTTTTTT
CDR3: CASQTGDNEKLFF

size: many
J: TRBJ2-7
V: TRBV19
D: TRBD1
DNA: TGTGCCAGTAGATTATCAACAGGGGGCCACTACGAGCAGTACTTC
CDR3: CASRLSTGGHYEQYF

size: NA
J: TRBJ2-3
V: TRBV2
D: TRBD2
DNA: TGTGCCAGCAGTCTTAGCGGGGTCGTTACAGATACGCAGTATTTT
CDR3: CASSLSGVVTDTQYF

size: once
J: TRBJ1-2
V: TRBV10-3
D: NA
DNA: TGTGCCATCAGTGACGGACTAAACTATGGCTACACCTTC
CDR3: CAISDGLNYGYTF

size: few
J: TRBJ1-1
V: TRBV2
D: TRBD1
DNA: TGTGCCACGCTGGGACAGCCGAACACTGAAGCTTTCTTT
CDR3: CATLGQPNTEAFF

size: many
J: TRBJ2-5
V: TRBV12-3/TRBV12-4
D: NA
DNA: TGTGCCAGCAGCACCGGGACGTATCAAGAGACCCAGTACTTC
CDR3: CASSTGTYQETQYF